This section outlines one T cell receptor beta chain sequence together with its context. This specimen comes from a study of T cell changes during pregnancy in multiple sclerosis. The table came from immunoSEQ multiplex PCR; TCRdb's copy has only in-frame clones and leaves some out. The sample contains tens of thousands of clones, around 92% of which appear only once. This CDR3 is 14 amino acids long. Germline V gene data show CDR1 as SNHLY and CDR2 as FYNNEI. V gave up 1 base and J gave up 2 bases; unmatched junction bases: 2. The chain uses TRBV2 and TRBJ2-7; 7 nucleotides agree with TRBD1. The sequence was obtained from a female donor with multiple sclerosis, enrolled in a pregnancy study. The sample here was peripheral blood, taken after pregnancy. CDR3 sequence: CASSEGQGAYEQYF. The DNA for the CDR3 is TGTGCCAGCAGTGAAGGTCAGGGGGCCTACGAGCAGTACTTC.